One and the same sample provided the 23 T cell receptor beta chains below, sequenced in a study of cytomegalovirus exposure and HLA in healthy donors. The PCR contained 60 Vbeta and 13 Jbeta primers. Libraries were prepared by immunoSEQ multiplex PCR; TCRdb keeps only in-frame clonotypes and omits some of them. In total, the table holds about 140,000 clones. The sample taken for sequencing was PBMCs. These receptors originate from a woman aged 18-29 years in good health and CMV-seronegative.

DNA for the CDR3: TGTGCCAGCAGTGAATACAGGGGTGAAAATTCACCCCTCCACTTT. This codes for CASSEYRGENSPLHF. The V and J genes are TRBV25-1 and TRBJ1-6; a weak D match, TRBD1 (6 bases). V dropped 0 bases and J dropped 7 bases, with 10 bases sitting between them. CDR3 size: 15 residues. Germline-derived CDR1 and CDR2 are MGHDK and SYGVNS.

This rearrangement joins TRBV9 to TRBJ2-3; D possibly corresponds to TRBD2 (5 bases). Trimming stripped 3 bases from V and 0 bases from J, with 5 bases between. The germline CDR1 and CDR2 sequences are SGDLS and YYNGEE. There are 13 residues in the CDR3. DNA for the CDR3: TGTGCCAGCAGCGGAGGGAGCACAGATACGCAGTATTTT. This codes for CASSGGSTDTQYF.

The V and J genes are TRBV11-2 and TRBJ2-7, with a weak D call TRBD2 (6 bases). Trimming stripped 2 bases from V and 6 bases from J, with 14 bases between. Germline V gene sequence: CDR1 SGHAT, CDR2 FQNNGV. The CDR3 runs to 14 residues. DNA of the CDR3: TGTGCCAGCAGCTTAAGGCGGGAAGGTTCCGAGCAGTACTTC. This codes for CASSLRREGSEQYF.

The rearrangement links TRBV27 to TRBJ2-1; TRBD2 agrees at 8 bases. The CDR3 is made up of 15 amino acids. The V and J ends lost 3 bases and 7 bases, in that order; junction bases with no gene match: 8. Germline values: CDR1 MNHEY, CDR2 SMNVEV (reference sequence). CDR3 protein: CASSLGSGSQNEQFF. The CDR3 nucleotides read TGTGCCAGCAGTTTGGGGAGCGGGAGTCAAAATGAGCAGTTCTTC.

This chain uses TRBV10-3 with TRBJ2-2, with 9 bases aligning to TRBD2. Unmatched junction bases numbered 4, after V lost 4 bases and J lost 4 bases. This CDR3 spans 15 amino acids. Germline CDR1 and CDR2: ENHRY and SYGVKD. The CDR3 reads CAISGREGPTGELFF. In nucleotides, the CDR3 is TGTGCCATCAGTGGGCGGGAGGGCCCCACCGGGGAGCTGTTTTTT.

The chain combines TRBV19 with TRBJ2-5; D call uncertain. The CDR3 has 14 amino acids. V shed 3 bases and J shed 1 base, with 9 bases lying between them. Germline V gene data show CDR1 as LNHDA and CDR2 as SQIVND (reference sequence). CDR3 sequence (DNA): TGTGCCAGTAGTATGATGGAGCGCCAAGAGACCCAGTACTTC. Translation gives CASSMMERQETQYF.

CDR3 bases: TGCGCCAGCAGCCAAGATTGGACAGGGGCGATGAACACTGAAGCTTTCTTT. Its translation: CASSQDWTGAMNTEAFF. This chain joins TRBV4-3 and TRBJ1-1, with 9 bases that match TRBD1. The CDR3 runs 17 residues. The germline V gene has CDR1 LGHNA and CDR2 YSLEER. V was clipped by 0 bases and J by 0 bases; unmatched bases: 5.

The chain joins TRBV30 to TRBJ1-5; the D gene is possibly TRBD1 (5 bases). The V end lost 1 base, the J end lost 7 bases, and 11 bases lay between the germline ends. Germline CDR1 and CDR2: GTSNPN and SVGIG (reference sequence). The CDR3 extends over 13 amino acids. DNA for the CDR3: TGTGCCTGGAGTGAGACAGAGAGGCAGCCCCAGCATTTT. This gives the protein CAWSETERQPQHF.

The V and J genes are TRBV5-1 and TRBJ2-1; 8 nucleotides align to TRBD1. Germline CDR1 and CDR2: SGHRS and YFSETQ. The CDR3 is made up of 20 amino acids. J lost 3 bases, V lost 0 bases, and 17 bases had no gene match. In DNA form, the CDR3 reads TGCGCCAGCAGCTTGGACCTCCGGGACAGGCCCCGCATCGGCTACAATGAGCAGTTCTTC. As protein: CASSLDLRDRPRIGYNEQFF.

V usage is TRBV7-2 and J usage is TRBJ1-2, with TRBD1 matching 8 bases. The junction had 4 bases not matched to a gene; V was cut back by 1 base and J by 3 bases. The CDR3 is 15 residues long. Germline V lookup: CDR1 SGHTA, CDR2 FQGNSA. CDR3 region: CASSLETGDHYGYTF. In DNA, the CDR3 is TGTGCCAGCAGCTTAGAGACAGGGGATCACTATGGCTACACCTTC.

The chain carries TRBV7-9 and TRBJ2-7; maybe TRBD1 (6 bases). V was trimmed by 1 base and J by 9 bases, leaving 22 bases between them. Germline V gene sequence: CDR1 SEHNR, CDR2 FQNEAQ (reference sequence). The CDR3 spans 16 residues. The DNA for the CDR3 is TGTGCCAGCAGCTTAGGGAAAGGGGGTTCAGGGCCAAGGCAGTACTTC. Its protein product is CASSLGKGGSGPRQYF.

CDR3 protein: CASSNPGGEQFF. The CDR3, as DNA: TGTGCCAGCAGTAACCCTGGCGGGGAGCAGTTCTTC. The J gene is TRBJ2-1, the V gene TRBV28, with D possibly matching TRBD2 (5 bases). This CDR3 is 12 amino acids long. V shed 5 bases and J shed 10 bases, with 12 bases lying between them. Germline values: CDR1 MDHEN, CDR2 SYDVKM.

This sequence joins TRBV6-6 and TRBJ2-6, with a weak D call TRBD1 (5 bases). CDR1 and CDR2 from the germline V gene are MNHNY and SVGAGI (reference sequence). V lost 4 bases and J lost 1, with 11 bases in between. There are 16 residues in the CDR3. The CDR3 spells CASSSPDRSGANVLTF. For the CDR3, the DNA is TGTGCCAGCAGTTCCCCCGACAGATCTGGGGCCAACGTCCTGACTTTC.

This CDR3 reads CASSQSSGDGELFF. CDR3 nucleotides: TGCGCCAGCAGCCAATCGTCCGGGGACGGGGAGCTGTTTTTT. The chain combines TRBV4-3 with TRBJ2-2, with D perhaps matching TRBD2 (5 bases). The ends were cut back, 2 bases at V and 7 bases at J, with 11 bases in the middle. This CDR3 spans 14 amino acids. Germline V gene lookup returns CDR1 LGHNA and CDR2 YSLEER.

The rearrangement links TRBV29-1 to TRBJ1-2; the D is unclear. This CDR3 region has 13 residues. Germline V CDR1 and CDR2: SQVTM, ANQGSEA. V dropped 1 base and J dropped 8 bases, with 14 bases sitting between them. CDR3 protein: CSVEVAERLGYTF. CDR3 nucleotide sequence: TGCAGCGTTGAAGTGGCTGAGCGTCTCGGCTACACCTTC.

The rearrangement joins TRBV2 to TRBJ2-1; TRBD1 matches 10 bases. Germline V CDR1 and CDR2: SNHLY, FYNNEI. The CDR3 totals 17 residues. Losses at the gene ends were 11 bases for V and 1 base for J; bases not matched to a gene: 14. The chain's CDR3 is CARRASGTGVSYNEQFF. CDR3 nucleotide sequence: TGTGCCCGACGGGCTTCCGGGACAGGGGTATCCTACAATGAGCAGTTCTTC.

The chain links TRBV7-8 to TRBJ2-1; TRBD1 is a possible D gene (6 bases). Trimming stripped 0 bases from V and 6 bases from J, with 9 bases between. The CDR3 runs to 14 residues. Per germline, CDR1 SGHVS and CDR2 FQNEAQ. CDR3 protein: CASSLARGGNEQFF. The CDR3 nucleotides read TGTGCCAGCAGCTTAGCGAGAGGGGGCAATGAGCAGTTCTTC.

The rearrangement links TRBV9 to TRBJ1-2, with 8 bases identical to TRBD1. The V and J ends lost 3 bases and 0 bases, in that order; junction bases with no gene match: 10. The CDR3 is 17 residues long. CDR1 is SGDLS, CDR2 YYNGEE, per germline. This chain's CDR3 is CASSAPRTGKANYGYTF. The CDR3 DNA reads TGTGCCAGCAGCGCCCCTAGGACAGGGAAGGCTAACTATGGCTACACCTTC.

J is TRBJ1-1 and V is TRBV11-3; D is unresolved. The V gene's germline CDR1 is SGHNT and CDR2 YENEEA. The germline V and J ends were trimmed by 0 bases and 4 bases, with 12 bases remaining between them. This CDR3 is 15 amino acids long. The CDR3 nucleotides read TGTGCCAGCAGCTTAGATCGCGGGGAACGCACTGAAGCTTTCTTT. It codes for CASSLDRGERTEAFF.

This chain joins TRBV2 and TRBJ1-5; TRBD1 is a possible D gene (6 bases). The V gene's germline CDR1 is SNHLY and CDR2 FYNNEI. Trimming stripped 4 bases from V and 5 bases from J, with 12 bases between. The CDR3 loop spans 14 amino acids. CDR3 in amino acids: CASSVGGNHQPQHF. CDR3 in DNA: TGTGCCAGCAGTGTAGGGGGAAATCATCAGCCCCAGCATTTT.

The CDR3 region has the DNA TGTGCCTGGAGGGGGGGAATTGACCGGACATGGGCGCTATTGAACACTGAAGCTTTCTTT. It specifies CAWRGGIDRTWALLNTEAFF. This chain uses TRBV30 with TRBJ1-1, with D maybe TRBD1 (5 bases). The germline V gene has CDR1 GTSNPN and CDR2 SVGIG (reference sequence). CDR3 size: 20 residues. V lost 3 bases and J 0 bases, leaving 29 bases between the germline ends.

The chain uses TRBV27 and TRBJ2-7; perhaps TRBD1 as D (6 bases). Germline V gene sequence: CDR1 MNHEY, CDR2 SMNVEV (reference sequence). V was trimmed by 5 bases and J by 4 bases, leaving 12 bases between them. The CDR3 is 13 residues long. The CDR3 sequence: CASSLGQSYEQYF. CDR3 nucleotide sequence: TGTGCCAGCAGTCTCGGACAGTCGTACGAGCAGTACTTC.

The CDR3 nucleotides read TGCGCCAGCAGCCAAGAATCCAGGGTCGGGGAAAAACTGTTTTTT. This translates into CASSQESRVGEKLFF. The V call is TRBV4-1, the J call TRBJ1-4, with TRBD1 as a possible D gene (5 bases). The germline CDR1 and CDR2 sequences are MGHRA and YSYEKL. Trimming took 0 bases from V and 8 from J, leaving 13 bases between them. This CDR3 comprises 15 residues.